The rows below give T cell receptor beta chains drawn from one sample of a study of regulatory T cells in long-lasting Graves disease. TCRdb reprocessed the multiplex PCR reads with MiXCR, giving one entry per CDR3 protein. The profile shows about 310,000 distinct CDR3 sequences, under 25% of them singletons. The sequenced sample was peripheral blood mononuclear cells (PBMCs), obtained when the disease was refractory, from a patient treated with antithyroid drugs. The receptors were sampled from a female donor with Graves disease. Both conserved end residues are part of each CDR3.

length | V | CDR3
11 | TRBV28 | CAIRGYTEAFF
14 | TRBV9 | CASSVAGFPNEQFF
15 | TRBV6-1 | CASAGTGGADTEAFF
16 | TRBV6-1 | CASSRLGGATSEKLFF
14 | TRBV6-2/TRBV6-3 | CASSTHRVNTGAFF
13 | TRBV19 | CASSRGETTEQYF
13 | TRBV30 | CAGTVSGANVLTF
14 | TRBV28 | CASSLSGASNEQFF
15 | TRBV19 | CASSTLLADSYEQYF
16 | TRBV7-9 | CASSPTSGSRTGELFF
14 | TRBV20-1 | CSASSGQHNQPQHF